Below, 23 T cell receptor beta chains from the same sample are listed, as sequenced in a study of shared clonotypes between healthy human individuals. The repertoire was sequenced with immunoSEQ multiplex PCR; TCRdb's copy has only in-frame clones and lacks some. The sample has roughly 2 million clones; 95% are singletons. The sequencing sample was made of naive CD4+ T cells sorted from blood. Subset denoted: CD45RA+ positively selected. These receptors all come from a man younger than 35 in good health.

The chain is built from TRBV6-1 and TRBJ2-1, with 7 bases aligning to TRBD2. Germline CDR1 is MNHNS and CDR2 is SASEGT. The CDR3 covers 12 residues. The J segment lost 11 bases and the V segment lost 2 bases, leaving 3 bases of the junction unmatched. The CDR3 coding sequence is TGTGCCAGCAGTGAATCGGGGGGAAAGCAGTTCTTC. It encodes CASSESGGKQFF.

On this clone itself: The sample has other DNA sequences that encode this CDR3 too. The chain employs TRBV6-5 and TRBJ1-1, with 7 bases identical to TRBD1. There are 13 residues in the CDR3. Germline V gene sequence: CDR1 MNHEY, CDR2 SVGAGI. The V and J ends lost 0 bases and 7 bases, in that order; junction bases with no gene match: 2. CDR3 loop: CASSYSRQGEAFF. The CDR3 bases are TGTGCCAGCAGTTACTCTAGACAGGGTGAAGCTTTCTTT.

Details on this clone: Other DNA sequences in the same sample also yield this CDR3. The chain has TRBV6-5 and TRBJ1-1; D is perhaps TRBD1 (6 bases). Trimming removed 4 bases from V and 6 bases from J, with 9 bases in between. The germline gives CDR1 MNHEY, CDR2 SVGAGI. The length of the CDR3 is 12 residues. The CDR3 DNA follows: TGTGCCAGCAGTTCTCCAGGGGCTGAAGCTTTCTTT. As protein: CASSSPGAEAFF.

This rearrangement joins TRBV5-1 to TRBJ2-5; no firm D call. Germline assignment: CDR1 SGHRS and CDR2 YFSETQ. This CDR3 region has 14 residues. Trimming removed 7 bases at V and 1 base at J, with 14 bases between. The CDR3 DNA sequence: TGCGCCAGCCCCCCGGTGAAGGTCCAAGAGACCCAGTACTTC. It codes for CASPPVKVQETQYF. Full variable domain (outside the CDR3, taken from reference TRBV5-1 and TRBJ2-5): KAGVTQTPRYLIKTRGQQVTLSCSPISGHRSVSWYQQTPGQGLQFLFEYFSETQRNKGNFPGRFSGRQFSNSRSEMNVSTLELGDSALYLCASPPVKVQETQYFGPGTRLLVL.

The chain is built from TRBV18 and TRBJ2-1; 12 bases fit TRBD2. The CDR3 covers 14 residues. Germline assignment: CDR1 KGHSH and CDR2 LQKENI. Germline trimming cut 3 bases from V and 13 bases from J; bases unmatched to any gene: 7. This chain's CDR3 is CASSPQTSGGRQFF. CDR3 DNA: TGTGCCAGCTCACCCCAGACTAGCGGGGGCCGCCAGTTCTTC.

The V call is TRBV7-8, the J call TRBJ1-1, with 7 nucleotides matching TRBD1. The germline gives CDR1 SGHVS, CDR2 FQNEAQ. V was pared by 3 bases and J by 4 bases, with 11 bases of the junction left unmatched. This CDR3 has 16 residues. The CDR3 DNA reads TGTGCCAGCAGCTTTCAGGGGGAATTTAGGGGCACTGAAGCTTTCTTT. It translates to CASSFQGEFRGTEAFF.

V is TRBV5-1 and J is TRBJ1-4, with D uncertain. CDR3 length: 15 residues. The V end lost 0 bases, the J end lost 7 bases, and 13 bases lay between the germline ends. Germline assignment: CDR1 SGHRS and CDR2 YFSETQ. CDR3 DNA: TGCGCCAGCAGCTTGGAGGGTCAACAGAGTGAAAAACTGTTTTTT. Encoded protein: CASSLEGQQSEKLFF.

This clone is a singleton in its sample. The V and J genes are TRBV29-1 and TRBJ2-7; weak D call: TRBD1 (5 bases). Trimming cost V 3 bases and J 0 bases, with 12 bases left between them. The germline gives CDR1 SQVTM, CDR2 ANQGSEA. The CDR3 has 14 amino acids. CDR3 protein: CSVEKGPHSYEQYF. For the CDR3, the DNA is TGCAGCGTTGAGAAGGGGCCGCACTCCTACGAGCAGTACTTC.

The CDR3 protein is CASSHPGQVSQNIQYF. CDR3 bases: TGCGCCAGCAGCCACCCTGGACAGGTTTCCCAAAACATTCAGTACTTC. The V and J genes are TRBV4-3 and TRBJ2-4; 7 bases fit TRBD1. V lost 3 bases to trimming and J lost 5 bases; unmatched junction nucleotides: 10. CDR3 length: 16 residues. Germline V gives CDR1 LGHNA, CDR2 YSLEER.

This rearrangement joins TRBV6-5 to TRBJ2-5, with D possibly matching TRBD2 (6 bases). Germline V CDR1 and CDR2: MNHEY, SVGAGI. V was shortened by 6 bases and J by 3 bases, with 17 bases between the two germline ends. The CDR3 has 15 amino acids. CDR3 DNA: TGTGCCAGCAGCTCATTAGGGGAGGCTGAAGAGACCCAGTACTTC. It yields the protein CASSSLGEAEETQYF.

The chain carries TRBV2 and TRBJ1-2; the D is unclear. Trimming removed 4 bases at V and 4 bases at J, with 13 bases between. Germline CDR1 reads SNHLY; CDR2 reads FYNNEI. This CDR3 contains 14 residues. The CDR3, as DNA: TGTGCCAGCAGTGGGTCGGGTTCTAGCTATGGCTACACCTTC. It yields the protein CASSGSGSSYGYTF.

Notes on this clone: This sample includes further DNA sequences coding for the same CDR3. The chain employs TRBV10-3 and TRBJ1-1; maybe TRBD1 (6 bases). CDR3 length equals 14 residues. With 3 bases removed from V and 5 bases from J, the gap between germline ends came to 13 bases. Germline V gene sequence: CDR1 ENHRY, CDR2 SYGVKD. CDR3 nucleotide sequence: TGTGCCATCAGTGACCCGGACAGAGGGACTGAAGCTTTCTTT. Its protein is CAISDPDRGTEAFF.

CDR3 in amino acids: CASSKQDQPQHF. For the CDR3, the DNA is TGCGCCAGCAGTAAGCAAGATCAGCCCCAGCATTTT. The genes are TRBV10-2 and TRBJ1-5, with D unresolved. V lost 5 bases and J lost 5, with 7 bases in between. The CDR3 is made up of 12 amino acids. The V gene's germline CDR1 is WSHSY and CDR2 SAAADI.

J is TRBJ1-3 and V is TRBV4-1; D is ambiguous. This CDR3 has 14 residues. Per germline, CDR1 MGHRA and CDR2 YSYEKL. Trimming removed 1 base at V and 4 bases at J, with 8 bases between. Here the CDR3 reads CASSQVPRGNTIYF. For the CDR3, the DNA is TGCGCCAGCAGCCAAGTCCCCAGGGGAAACACCATATATTTT.

Here the CDR3 DNA reads TGTGCCAGCACCATGGGCATCACCGGGGAGCTGTTTTTT. Translated: CASTMGITGELFF. V usage is TRBV27 and J usage is TRBJ2-2; D unresolved. V lost 7 bases and J lost 4, with 10 bases in between. CDR3 length equals 13 residues. In germline, CDR1 is MNHEY, CDR2 SMNVEV (reference sequence).

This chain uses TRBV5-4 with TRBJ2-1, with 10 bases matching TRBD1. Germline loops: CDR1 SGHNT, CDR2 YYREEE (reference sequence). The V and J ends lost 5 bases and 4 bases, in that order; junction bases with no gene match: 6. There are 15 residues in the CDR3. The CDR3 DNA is TGTGCCAGCAGATCAGGACAGGGGGAGTACAATGAGCAGTTCTTC. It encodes CASRSGQGEYNEQFF.

The CDR3 region has the DNA TGTGCCAGCAGTATCCGGGACTCCCGGACTGGCTCCTACGAGCAGTACTTC. This translates into CASSIRDSRTGSYEQYF. V usage is TRBV27 and J usage is TRBJ2-7; the D gene is possibly TRBD2 (6 bases). Germline values: CDR1 MNHEY, CDR2 SMNVEV (reference sequence). V shed 5 bases and J shed 0 bases, with 20 bases lying between them. This CDR3 is 17 amino acids long.

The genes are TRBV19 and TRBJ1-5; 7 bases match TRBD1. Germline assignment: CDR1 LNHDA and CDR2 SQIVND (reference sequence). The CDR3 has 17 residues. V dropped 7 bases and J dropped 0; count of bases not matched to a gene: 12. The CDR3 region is CASKVGDSPLSNQPQHF. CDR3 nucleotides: TGTGCCAGTAAGGTGGGGGACAGTCCGCTTAGCAATCAGCCCCAGCATTTT.

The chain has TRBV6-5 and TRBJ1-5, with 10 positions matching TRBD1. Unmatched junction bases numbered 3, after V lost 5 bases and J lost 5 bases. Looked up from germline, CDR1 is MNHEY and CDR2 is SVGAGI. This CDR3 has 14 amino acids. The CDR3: CASSRQGAYQPQHF. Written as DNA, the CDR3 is TGTGCCAGCAGTAGACAGGGGGCTTATCAGCCCCAGCATTTT.

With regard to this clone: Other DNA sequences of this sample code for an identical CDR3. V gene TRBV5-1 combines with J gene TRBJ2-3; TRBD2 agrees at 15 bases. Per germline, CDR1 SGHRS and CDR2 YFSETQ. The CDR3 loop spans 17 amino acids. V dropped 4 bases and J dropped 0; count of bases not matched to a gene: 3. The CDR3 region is CASSAGLAGGSTDTQYF. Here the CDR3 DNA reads TGCGCCAGCAGCGCCGGACTAGCGGGAGGGAGCACAGATACGCAGTATTTT.

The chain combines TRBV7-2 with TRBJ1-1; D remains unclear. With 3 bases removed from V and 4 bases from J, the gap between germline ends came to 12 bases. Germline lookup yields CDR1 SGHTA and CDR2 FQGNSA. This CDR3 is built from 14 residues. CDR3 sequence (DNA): TGTGCCAGCAGCTTTAGAGGGAGTTTCACTGAAGCTTTCTTT. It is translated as CASSFRGSFTEAFF.

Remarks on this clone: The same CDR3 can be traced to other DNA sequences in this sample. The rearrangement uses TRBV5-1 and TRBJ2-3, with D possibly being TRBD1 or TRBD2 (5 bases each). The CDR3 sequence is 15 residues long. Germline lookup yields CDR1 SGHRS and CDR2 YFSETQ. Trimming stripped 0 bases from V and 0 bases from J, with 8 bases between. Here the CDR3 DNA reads TGCGCCAGCAGCTTGGCCGGGGCCAGCACAGATACGCAGTATTTT. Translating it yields CASSLAGASTDTQYF.

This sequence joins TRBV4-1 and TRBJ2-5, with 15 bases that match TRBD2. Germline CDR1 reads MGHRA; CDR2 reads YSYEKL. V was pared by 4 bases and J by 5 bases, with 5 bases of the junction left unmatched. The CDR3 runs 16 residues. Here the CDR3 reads CASSRTSGGAAETQYF. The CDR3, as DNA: TGCGCCAGCAGCCGGACTAGCGGGGGGGCCGCGGAGACCCAGTACTTC.